This paragraph reports one T cell receptor beta chain. These data are taken from a study of shared clonotypes between healthy human individuals. Turning to the study itself: Three plates each covered CD4 naive and memory; CD8 naive two, CD8 memory one.

Trimming removed 5 bases from V and 6 bases from J; junction bases left unmatched: 13. CDR1 and CDR2 (germline): MNHEY, SMNVEV (reference sequence). The CDR3 is made up of 16 amino acids. Original data processing: Filtering was not the same, since immunoSEQ gave junction-only sequences without quality scores. Assay: immunoSEQ multiplex PCR; the TCRdb copy retains only in-frame clones and omits some. D and trimming come from the DNA, and the V and J calls and clone size come from that table. The table shows about 2 million clones, with roughly 96% occurring only once. The authors divided CD4+ cells into CD45RA+ naive and CD45RA-negative memory subsets.

The sequencing sample was made of naive CD4+ T cells sorted from blood. Specified subset: CD45RA+ positively selected. The TCR was taken from a man between 18 and 35 years old in good health. V is TRBV27 and J is TRBJ2-3, with 8 bases that match TRBD2. The DNA of the CDR3 is TGTGCCAGCAGTCACGGTCAGAGCGGGAGAGGCGATACGCAGTATTTT. It is translated as CASSHGQSGRGDTQYF.